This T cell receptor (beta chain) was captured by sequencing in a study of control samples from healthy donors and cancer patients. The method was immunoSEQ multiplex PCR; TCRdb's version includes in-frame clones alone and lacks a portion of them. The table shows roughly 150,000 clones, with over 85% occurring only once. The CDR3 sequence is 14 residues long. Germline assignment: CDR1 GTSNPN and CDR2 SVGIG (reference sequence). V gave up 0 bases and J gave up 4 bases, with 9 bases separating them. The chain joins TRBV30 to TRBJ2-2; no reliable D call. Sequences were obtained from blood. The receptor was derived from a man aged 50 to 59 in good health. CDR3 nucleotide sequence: TGTGCCTGGAGTGTACAAATAGTCACCGGGGAGCTGTTTTTT. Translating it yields CAWSVQIVTGELFF.